Presented here are 30 T cell receptor beta chains from one specimen sequenced in a study of cytomegalovirus exposure and HLA in healthy donors. The PCR was carried out with 60 Vbeta primers and 13 Jbeta primers. Assay: immunoSEQ multiplex PCR; the TCRdb copy retains only in-frame clones and omits some. Of approximately 87,000 clones listed, about four fifths are singletons. Sequences were obtained from PBMCs. The receptors here all came from a woman between 65 and 79 years old in good health and CMV-seropositive.

The chain recombines TRBV5-1 with TRBJ2-3, with D unresolved. The CDR3 runs to 13 residues. CDR1 is SGHRS and CDR2 is YFSETQ in the germline V gene. The V end was cut by 0 bases, the J end by 4 bases, with 6 bases between. CDR3 bases: TGCGCCAGCAGCTTGGACTTAGCAGATACGCAGTATTTT. Translating gives CASSLDLADTQYF.

J is TRBJ2-3 and V is TRBV7-3; 12 bases align to TRBD2. V was pared by 5 bases and J by 5 bases, with 5 bases of the junction left unmatched. CDR1 SGHTA and CDR2 FQGTGA come from the germline V gene. This CDR3 is 15 amino acids long. CDR3 residues: CASSQTSGGRDTQYF. The DNA of the CDR3 is TGTGCCAGCAGCCAGACTAGCGGGGGCCGAGATACGCAGTATTTT.

This rearrangement joins TRBV5-8 to TRBJ2-3, with TRBD1 as a possible D gene (5 bases). The V end lost 5 bases, the J end lost 8 bases, and 18 bases lay between the germline ends. The CDR3 has 14 residues. Per the germline V gene, CDR1 is SGHTS and CDR2 is YDEGEE. The CDR3 bases are TGTGCCAGCAGTCCCAGGGTGGAAACCGGTACGCAGTATTTT. It codes for CASSPRVETGTQYF.

The chain joins TRBV5-1 to TRBJ2-1, with 10 positions matching TRBD1. The CDR3 consists of 14 residues. With V trimmed by 0 bases and J by 9 bases, 3 bases remained unmatched. The germline V gene encodes CDR1 SGHRS and CDR2 YFSETQ. Written as DNA, the CDR3 is TGCGCCAGCAGCTTGGGACAGGGGGCCAGTGAGCAGTTCTTC. Its protein is CASSLGQGASEQFF. Looking up the rest from reference TRBV5-1 and TRBJ2-1 gives the full variable domain: KAGVTQTPRYLIKTRGQQVTLSCSPISGHRSVSWYQQTPGQGLQFLFEYFSETQRNKGNFPGRFSGRQFSNSRSEMNVSTLELGDSALYLCASSLGQGASEQFFGPGTRLTVL.

The chain joins TRBV19 to TRBJ1-4; the D gene is possibly TRBD1 (6 bases). V was clipped by 6 bases and J by 2 bases, with 19 bases between them. From germline, CDR1 is LNHDA and CDR2 SQIVND (reference sequence). The CDR3 runs 17 residues. The chain's CDR3 is CASSPGADWVTNEKLFF. The CDR3 bases are TGTGCCAGTAGCCCAGGGGCGGATTGGGTTACTAATGAAAAACTGTTTTTT.

This clone came up a few times. The V gene is TRBV6-5, the J gene TRBJ1-2; TRBD1 matches at 7 bases. CDR1 MNHEY and CDR2 SVGAGI come from the germline V gene. CDR3 length equals 14 residues. With 0 bases clipped from V and 7 bases from J, the junction kept 5 bases outside the gene matches. The CDR3 DNA follows: TGTGCCAGCAGTTACTCTAACAGGGGTATTGGCTACACCTTC. Encoded protein: CASSYSNRGIGYTF.

This chain uses TRBV19 with TRBJ2-7; 11 nucleotides match TRBD1. V shed 8 bases and J 0 bases; nucleotides not matched to a gene: 3. CDR3 size: 14 residues. Germline lookup yields CDR1 LNHDA and CDR2 SQIVND (reference sequence). The CDR3 sequence is CASAGQGASYEQYF. The DNA for the CDR3 is TGTGCCAGTGCCGGACAGGGGGCCTCCTACGAGCAGTACTTC.

The chain employs TRBV5-1 and TRBJ2-1; TRBD2 agrees at 16 bases. The CDR3 is 19 amino acids. J gave up 2 bases and V 0 bases, and 5 bases lay outside the gene matches. Looked up from germline, CDR1 is SGHRS and CDR2 is YFSETQ. The CDR3 DNA sequence: TGCGCCAGCAGCTTGGGCGCGGGACTAGCGGGAGGGCCCTACAATGAGCAGTTCTTC. It translates to CASSLGAGLAGGPYNEQFF.

The V gene is TRBV9, the J gene TRBJ1-1, with D possibly being TRBD1 (5 bases). CDR1 and CDR2 from the germline V gene are SGDLS and YYNGEE. This CDR3 has 14 residues. V lost 0 bases and J 4 bases, leaving 10 bases between the germline ends. The CDR3 spells CASSVGGASTEAFF. CDR3 bases: TGTGCCAGCAGCGTAGGCGGGGCGAGCACTGAAGCTTTCTTT.

The genes are TRBV28 and TRBJ1-2, with 9 bases aligning to TRBD1. Germline CDR1 and CDR2: MDHEN and SYDVKM. Trimming at V came to 7 bases and at J to 4 bases, leaving 13 bases not matched to a gene. The CDR3 runs to 16 residues. CDR3: CASTTQRTGGLYGYTF. Written as DNA, the CDR3 is TGTGCCAGCACCACTCAACGAACAGGGGGCCTCTATGGCTACACCTTC.

This clone was seen a few times. The rearrangement links TRBV28 to TRBJ2-1, with a tentative D call TRBD1 (6 bases). The CDR3 totals 13 residues. Looked up from germline, CDR1 is MDHEN and CDR2 is SYDVKM. V was trimmed by 5 bases and J by 9 bases, leaving 14 bases between them. CDR3 amino acids: CASSTRTVSEQFF. The CDR3 bases are TGTGCCAGCAGTACACGGACAGTTTCTGAGCAGTTCTTC.

This rearrangement joins TRBV4-1 to TRBJ2-7, with 7 bases identical to TRBD1. Germline-derived CDR1 and CDR2 are MGHRA and YSYEKL. CDR3 length equals 14 residues. Trimming took 4 bases from V and 7 from J; bases not matched to a gene: 10. CDR3 sequence (DNA): TGCGCCAGCAGCCTACTCGACAGGGTTCAAGAGCAGTACTTC. Protein sequence: CASSLLDRVQEQYF.

This clone was counted a few times. J is TRBJ2-6 and V is TRBV19; perhaps TRBD1 as D (6 bases). V was shortened by 5 bases and J by 4 bases, with 12 bases between the two germline ends. CDR1 and CDR2 (germline): LNHDA, SQIVND (reference sequence). This CDR3 has 15 residues. In DNA form, the CDR3 reads TGTGCCAGTAGTGAAGGACAGCCCGGGGCCAACGTCCTGACTTTC. Translated, it gives CASSEGQPGANVLTF.

This chain uses TRBV10-2 with TRBJ1-2; the D gene is possibly TRBD1 (5 bases). Germline values: CDR1 WSHSY, CDR2 SAAADI. The CDR3 loop spans 13 amino acids. Trimming shortened V by 8 bases and J by 0 bases, and 10 bases separated the two germline ends. CDR3 nucleotide sequence: TGCGCCAGCTTCGGGGGGGCTAACTATGGCTACACCTTC. Amino acid sequence: CASFGGANYGYTF.

The genes are TRBV7-2 and TRBJ2-2, with 8 bases matching TRBD2. The CDR3 runs 14 residues. J lost 4 bases, V lost 8 bases, and 6 bases had no gene match. Looked up from germline, CDR1 is SGHTA and CDR2 is FQGNSA. The CDR3 nucleotides read TGTGCCAGCCTACGGGGGGGCGGCACCGGGGAGCTGTTTTTT. Translating gives CASLRGGGTGELFF.

This clone was observed a handful of times. J is TRBJ1-2 and V is TRBV4-3; 9 bases map to TRBD1. With V trimmed by 1 base and J by 8 bases, 11 bases remained unmatched. This CDR3 is built from 16 residues. CDR1 and CDR2 from the germline V gene are LGHNA and YSLEER. CDR3 bases: TGCGCCAGCAGCCAAGCCGCGCCGGGACAGGGAAAGGGCTACACCTTC. Protein product: CASSQAAPGQGKGYTF.

V usage is TRBV7-2 and J usage is TRBJ2-3, with 11 bases matching TRBD2. The germline V gene has CDR1 SGHTA and CDR2 FQGNSA. After removal of 6 bases from V and 4 bases from J, the junction contained 9 bases not matched to a gene. CDR3 length equals 16 residues. The CDR3 loop reads CASSLLAGDLADTQYF. DNA for the CDR3: TGTGCCAGCAGTCTACTAGCGGGAGATTTGGCAGATACGCAGTATTTT.

This chain links TRBV5-5 with TRBJ2-1, with 8 bases matching TRBD1. The J segment lost 1 base and the V segment lost 4 bases, leaving 13 bases of the junction unmatched. Germline loops: CDR1 SGHKS, CDR2 YYEKEE (reference sequence). CDR3 size: 18 residues. CDR3 protein: CASSLITGQGWSYNEQFF. The CDR3 DNA reads TGTGCCAGCAGCCTTATTACCGGACAGGGTTGGTCCTACAATGAGCAGTTCTTC.

The V and J genes are TRBV28 and TRBJ1-5; no definite D call. Looked up from germline, CDR1 is MDHEN and CDR2 is SYDVKM. V dropped 7 bases and J dropped 6 bases, with 10 bases sitting between them. This CDR3 has 12 residues. CDR3 in amino acids: CASTRLPQPQHF. The CDR3 DNA reads as TGTGCCAGCACCCGACTACCTCAGCCCCAGCATTTT.

The CDR3 region is CASSLSKAGVGNEQFF. As DNA, the CDR3 is TGTGCCAGCAGCTTATCCAAAGCGGGAGTCGGGAATGAGCAGTTCTTC. The V gene is TRBV7-2, the J gene TRBJ2-1; 8 nucleotides line up with TRBD2. This CDR3 has 16 amino acids. V was clipped by 2 bases and J by 7 bases; unmatched bases: 10. The germline V gene encodes CDR1 SGHTA and CDR2 FQGNSA.

The rearrangement joins TRBV7-9 to TRBJ2-5; D perhaps matches TRBD1 (5 bases). The end of the DNA is better explained by TRBJ2-7, so the J call may be wrong. This CDR3 spans 15 amino acids. CDR1 is SEHNR and CDR2 is FQNEAQ in the germline V gene (reference sequence). DNA for the CDR3: TGTGCCAGCAGCCGCTTGGACAATCAAGGTAACGAGCAGTACTTC. Its protein product is CASSRLDNQGNEQYF.

This clone was observed a few times. This chain uses TRBV9 with TRBJ1-1, with a tentative D call TRBD1 (5 bases). The CDR3 runs 15 residues. CDR1 and CDR2 (germline): SGDLS, YYNGEE. The V gene lost 4 bases and the J gene lost 3 bases, with 16 bases spanning the gap. As DNA, the CDR3 is TGTGCCAGCAGCCCACACATAGGGGCATACACTGAAGCTTTCTTT. Translating gives CASSPHIGAYTEAFF.

This clone is medium-sized in the sample. This chain uses TRBV5-8 with TRBJ1-1, with D perhaps matching TRBD1 (5 bases). CDR1 is SGHTS and CDR2 is YDEGEE in the germline V gene. This CDR3 comprises 13 residues. The V end was cut by 6 bases, the J end by 3 bases, with 12 bases between. For the CDR3, the DNA is TGTGCCAGCAACTTAGGGGTAGACACTGAAGCTTTCTTT. It encodes CASNLGVDTEAFF.

This chain links TRBV28 with TRBJ2-1; 9 bases line up with TRBD2. This CDR3 spans 17 amino acids. V dropped 2 bases and J dropped 4; count of bases not matched to a gene: 9. Germline V gene sequence: CDR1 MDHEN, CDR2 SYDVKM. The chain's CDR3 is CASSLAGSGSWYNEQFF. CDR3 bases: TGTGCCAGCAGTTTAGCGGGTAGCGGGAGTTGGTACAATGAGCAGTTCTTC.

CDR3 DNA: TGTGCCAGCAGCTTGGCGGGACAGTATGGCTACACCTTC. Encoded protein: CASSLAGQYGYTF. The chain employs TRBV5-8 and TRBJ1-2, with TRBD1 identical over 7 bases. The CDR3 length is 13 residues. The V gene end was trimmed by 0 bases and the J gene end by 5 bases; junction bases not matched to a gene: 1. Germline CDR1 SGHTS, CDR2 YDEGEE.

The rearrangement joins TRBV7-2 to TRBJ2-5, with a possible D match to TRBD2 (6 bases). Germline V gene sequence: CDR1 SGHTA, CDR2 FQGNSA. V lost 5 bases, J lost 3 bases, and 13 bases lay in between. This CDR3 is 14 amino acids long. The CDR3 DNA follows: TGTGCCAGCAGCCGACGTAGCGGAGAAGAGACCCAGTACTTC. It translates to CASSRRSGEETQYF.

This chain links TRBV19 with TRBJ1-1; D possibly corresponds to TRBD1 (6 bases). The CDR3 extends over 14 amino acids. V dropped 6 bases and J dropped 2 bases, with 13 bases sitting between them. Germline assignment: CDR1 LNHDA and CDR2 SQIVND (reference sequence). DNA for the CDR3: TGTGCCAGTAGCCAGACAGGTGGAAACACTGAAGCTTTCTTT. Translated: CASSQTGGNTEAFF.

For the CDR3, the DNA is TGTGCCAGCAGTTTTCAGGGGACCTACGAGCAGTACTTC. Translation gives CASSFQGTYEQYF. The chain has TRBV28 and TRBJ2-7; possible D gene TRBD1, 6 bases. Trimming took 3 bases from V and 2 from J, leaving 8 bases between them. The CDR3 has 13 residues. Germline CDR1 and CDR2: MDHEN and SYDVKM.

The rearrangement uses TRBV19 and TRBJ2-1, with D possibly TRBD2 on 5 matching bases. CDR3 length: 15 residues. Trimming removed 4 bases at V and 7 bases at J, with 17 bases between. The germline CDR1 and CDR2 sequences are LNHDA and SQIVND (reference sequence). The CDR3 nucleotides read TGTGCCAGTAGTAGAGGGAGCGGAGAGTATAATGAGCAGTTCTTC. Translated: CASSRGSGEYNEQFF.

The chain joins TRBV7-2 to TRBJ2-7; 7 bases map to TRBD2. After removal of 5 bases from V and 3 bases from J, the junction contained 4 bases not matched to a gene. The CDR3 runs to 13 residues. CDR1 is SGHTA and CDR2 is FQGNSA in the germline V gene. Here the CDR3 DNA reads TGTGCCAGCAGCCGAAGCGGGATCTACGAGCAGTACTTC. Translation: CASSRSGIYEQYF.